This T cell receptor beta chain was identified in a study of shared clonotypes between healthy human individuals. Study at large: The donors, a couple of women and a few men, were aged 18 to 49. The study, taken as a whole, reports: Non-shared clonotypes showed lower generation probabilities than clonotypes common to all four donors. Clonotype sharing across a handful of donors was observed for around 4.8% of naive CD4 clonotypes.

The germline V gene encodes CDR1 LGHNA and CDR2 YSLEER. Trimming removed 0 bases from V and 2 bases from J, with 10 bases in between. The CDR3 is 16 amino acids. Sequencing was performed with immunoSEQ multiplex PCR; in TCRdb, only in-frame clones are kept and a portion is missing. Of approximately 1.9 million clones in the sample, 93% were seen once. CD45RO-negative, CCR7-selected cells formed the naive CD8 fraction, which excluded terminally differentiated effector memory CD45RA+ cells. About this clone: Antigen: not known.

This clonotype was sampled from a man younger than 35 in good health. Some clones in this sample may be carry-over from other donors' samples. V gene TRBV4-3 combines with J gene TRBJ1-4; D may be TRBD1 (5 bases). The sequencing sample was made of naive CD8+ T cells from PBMCs. CDR3 nucleotide sequence: TGCGCCAGCAGCCAAGATGGGGCAGGGACTAATGAAAAACTGTTTTTT. This gives the protein CASSQDGAGTNEKLFF.